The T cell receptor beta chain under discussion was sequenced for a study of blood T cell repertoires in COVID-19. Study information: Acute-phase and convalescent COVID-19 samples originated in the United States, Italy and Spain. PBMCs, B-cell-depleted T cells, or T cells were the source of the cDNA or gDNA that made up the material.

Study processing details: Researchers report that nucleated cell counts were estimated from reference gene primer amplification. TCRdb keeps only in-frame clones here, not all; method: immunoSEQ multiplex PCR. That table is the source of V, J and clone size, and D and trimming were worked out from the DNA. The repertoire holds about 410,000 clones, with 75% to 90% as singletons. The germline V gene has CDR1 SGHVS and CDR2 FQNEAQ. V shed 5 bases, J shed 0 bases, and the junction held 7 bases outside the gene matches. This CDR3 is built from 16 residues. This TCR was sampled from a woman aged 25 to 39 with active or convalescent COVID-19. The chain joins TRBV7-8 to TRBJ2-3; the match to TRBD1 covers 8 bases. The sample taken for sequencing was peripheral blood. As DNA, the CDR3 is TGTGCCAGCAGCCGCGAGGGACAGGCGAGCACAGATACGCAGTATTTT. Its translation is CASSREGQASTDTQYF.